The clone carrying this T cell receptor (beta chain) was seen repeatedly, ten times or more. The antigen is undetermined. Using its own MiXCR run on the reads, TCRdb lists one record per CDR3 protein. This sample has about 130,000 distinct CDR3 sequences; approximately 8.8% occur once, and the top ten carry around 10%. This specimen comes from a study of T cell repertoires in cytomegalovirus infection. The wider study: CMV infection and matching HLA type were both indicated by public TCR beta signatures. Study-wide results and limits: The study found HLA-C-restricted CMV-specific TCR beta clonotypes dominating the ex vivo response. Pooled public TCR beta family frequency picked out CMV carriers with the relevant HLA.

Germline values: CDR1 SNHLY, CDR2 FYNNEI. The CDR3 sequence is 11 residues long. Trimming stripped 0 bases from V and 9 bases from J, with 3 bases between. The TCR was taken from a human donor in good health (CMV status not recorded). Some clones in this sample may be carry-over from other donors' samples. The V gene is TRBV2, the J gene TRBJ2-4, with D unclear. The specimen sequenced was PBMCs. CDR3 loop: CASSEAPIQYF. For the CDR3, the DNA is TGTGCCAGCAGTGAAGCGCCCATTCAGTACTTC.